A selection of T cell receptor beta chains follows, all from one sample in a study of CD4+ T cells in melanoma. The repertoire was sequenced with immunoSEQ multiplex PCR; TCRdb's copy has only in-frame clones and lacks some. The sample has over 100,000 clones; about 92% are singletons. The specimen was peripheral blood. The receptor set was obtained from a human donor with melanoma. Each CDR3 is given with its conserved first and last residue. Each record gives: clone size, J gene, V gene, D gene, CDR3 length, CDR3 DNA, CDR3 protein. A D gene is named only where the DNA matches it firmly. Part of the rows lack a size; the others show once, few, many or a class for expanded clones.

- | TRBJ2-5 | TRBV7-2 | - | 14 | TGTGCCAGCAGCTTAGGCCTAAGGGAACAGACCCAGTACTTC | CASSLGLREQTQYF
- | TRBJ2-1 | TRBV27 | - | 14 | TGTGCCAGCAGTTTGACAGCCGACTACAATGAGCAGTTCTTC | CASSLTADYNEQFF
- | TRBJ2-3 | TRBV6-4 | - | 15 | TGTGCCAGCAGGAGCGGTTATAAATGGACAGATACGCAGTATTTT | CASRSGYKWTDTQYF
once | TRBJ1-1 | TRBV7-8 | - | 14 | TGTGCCAGCAGCTTAGGGAATCACGGGGCTGAAGCTTTCTTT | CASSLGNHGAEAFF
few | TRBJ1-1 | TRBV4-3 | - | 14 | TGCGCCAGCAGCAGAGGGTCGGGTCGGACTGAAGCTTTCTTT | CASSRGSGRTEAFF
- | TRBJ2-5 | TRBV10-3 | - | 15 | TGTGCCATCAGTGAGTCACAGGTTATGGGAGAGACCCAGTACTTC | CAISESQVMGETQYF
once | TRBJ2-1 | TRBV28 | TRBD1 | 15 | TGTGCCAGCAAACCGGGACAGGGTACCTACAATGAGCAGTTCTTC | CASKPGQGTYNEQFF
- | TRBJ2-1 | TRBV2 | TRBD2 | 16 | TGTGCCCGAACCTCCTCTAGCGGGACGAACTACAATGAGCAGTTCTTC | CARTSSSGTNYNEQFF
- | TRBJ1-5 | TRBV7-9 | - | 14 | TGTGCCAGCAGCTTAGGGGGTATCAATCAGCCCCAGCATTTT | CASSLGGINQPQHF
once | TRBJ1-5 | TRBV7-8 | TRBD1 | 18 | TGTGCCAGCAGCTTACCCAACTTCCAAACAGGGGTCGCTCAGCCCCAGCATTTT | CASSLPNFQTGVAQPQHF
once | TRBJ2-5 | TRBV7-7 | TRBD2 | 14 | TGTGCCAGCAGCTTAATCCCCGGGGGGGAGACCCAGTACTTC | CASSLIPGGETQYF
- | TRBJ2-7 | TRBV20-1 | - | 11 | TGCAGTGCTAGGCACAAGGGCGAGCAGTACTTC | CSARHKGEQYF
- | TRBJ2-3 | TRBV19 | - | 14 | TGTGCCAGTAGTATAACCTCATCCAGGGATACGCAGTATTTT | CASSITSSRDTQYF
- | TRBJ2-3 | TRBV18 | - | 13 | TGTGCCAGCTCTACTAGGACGACAGATACGCAGTATTTT | CASSTRTTDTQYF
few | TRBJ1-4 | TRBV6-6 | - | 11 | TGTGCCACGGGGCGTTATGAAAAACTGTTTTTT | CATGRYEKLFF
- | TRBJ2-2 | TRBV6-5 | - | 11 | TGTGCCAGCAGTTTCTTCGGGGAGCTGTTTTTT | CASSFFGELFF
- | TRBJ2-7 | TRBV28 | TRBD2 | 14 | TGTGCCAGCAGGGAAGCTAGCGGGAGGGTTGAGCAGTACTTC | CASREASGRVEQYF
- | TRBJ2-2 | TRBV21-1 | - | 13 | TGTGCCAGCAGCACGGAGTTCACCGGGGAGCTGTTTTTT | CASSTEFTGELFF
- | TRBJ2-7 | TRBV28 | - | 13 | TGTGCCAGCAGTCTTGGAGGAATAGGCGAGCAGTACTTC | CASSLGGIGEQYF
- | TRBJ2-7 | TRBV9 | TRBD1 | 14 | TGTGCCAGCAGCGTAAGGAGACAGGGACCCGAGCAGTACTTC | CASSVRRQGPEQYF
- | TRBJ1-6 | TRBV9 | - | 14 | TGTGCCAGCAGCGTTTTAGGGGATAATTCACCCCTCCACTTT | CASSVLGDNSPLHF
once | TRBJ2-7 | TRBV4-3 | - | 15 | TGCGCCAGCAGCCAAGCCCGTCGGGAGTTAGACGAGCAGTACTTC | CASSQARRELDEQYF
once | TRBJ2-7 | TRBV6-5 | - | 15 | TGTGCCAGCAGTTCCCCAGGACATACCAAATACGAGCAGTACTTC | CASSSPGHTKYEQYF
once | TRBJ2-7 | TRBV18 | - | 13 | TGTGCCAGCTCACCGAAGGAAACCTACGAGCAGTACTTC | CASSPKETYEQYF
- | TRBJ2-3 | TRBV7-2 | TRBD2 | 17 | TGTGCCAGCAGCACCCGACTAGCGGGGGGTAACACAGATACGCAGTATTTT | CASSTRLAGGNTDTQYF
once | TRBJ2-7 | TRBV14 | - | 12 | TGTGCCAGCAGCCGCCGATCCTACGAGCAGTACTTC | CASSRRSYEQYF
- | TRBJ2-7 | TRBV30 | TRBD2 | 15 | TGTGCCTGGAGTGTAATCACTAGCGGGAGCTACGAGCAGTACTTC | CAWSVITSGSYEQYF
- | TRBJ1-5 | TRBV19 | - | 14 | TGTGCCAGTAGTATCGACAGTAGTTATCAGCCCCAGCATTTT | CASSIDSSYQPQHF
once | TRBJ2-3 | TRBV19 | - | 14 | TGTGCCAGTAGGGAGCGAATTAACACAGATACGCAGTATTTT | CASRERINTDTQYF
- | TRBJ2-7 | TRBV6-6 | - | 12 | TGTGCCAGCAGTCACATATCCTACGAGCAGTACTTC | CASSHISYEQYF
- | TRBJ2-3 | TRBV30 | TRBD1 | 16 | TGTGCCTGGAGTGTGGGACAGTTGGTCATATCAGATACGCAGTATTTT | CAWSVGQLVISDTQYF
once | TRBJ1-1 | TRBV5-4 | - | 15 | TGTGCCAGCAGCAAAGACAGGACCAGAAACACTGAAGCTTTCTTT | CASSKDRTRNTEAFF
- | TRBJ1-5 | TRBV7-6 | TRBD1 | 15 | TGTGCCAGCAGCTTGGGGACAGGGAACGATCAGCCCCAGCATTTT | CASSLGTGNDQPQHF
- | TRBJ2-7 | TRBV6-5 | - | 13 | TGTGCCAGCATCAACAGGGTTTCCTACGAGCAGTACTTC | CASINRVSYEQYF
- | TRBJ1-2 | TRBV4-3 | TRBD1 | 15 | TGCGCCAGCAGCCGAGGTGGGACAGGGGGCTTTGGCTACACCTTC | CASSRGGTGGFGYTF
- | TRBJ1-2 | TRBV27 | - | 16 | TGTGCCAGCAGTTCCCCGTCAACGAACCGGGGTTATGGCTACACCTTC | CASSSPSTNRGYGYTF
- | TRBJ1-2 | TRBV4-3 | TRBD1 | 14 | TGCGCCAGCAGCCACCTCCCGGGACAGGGAGACTACACCTTC | CASSHLPGQGDYTF
few | TRBJ2-7 | TRBV18 | - | 12 | TGTGCCAGCTCCGGGGTTCGGGACGAGCAGTACTTC | CASSGVRDEQYF
- | TRBJ1-4 | TRBV5-1 | - | 15 | TGCGCCAGCAGCTTGTCCAGCCTCTTTAATGAAAAACTGTTTTTT | CASSLSSLFNEKLFF
- | TRBJ1-4 | TRBV6-1 | - | 15 | TGTGCCAGCAGTGAAGGGGGACATAGCAGTGAAAAACTGTTTTTT | CASSEGGHSSEKLFF
- | TRBJ2-4 | TRBV6-5 | - | 16 | TGTGCCAGCAGTTACCACTATACGACGGCCAAAAACATTCAGTACTTC | CASSYHYTTAKNIQYF
once | TRBJ2-7 | TRBV5-1 | TRBD1 | 16 | TGCGCCAGCAGCTTTGGGGACAGGGGAGGCTCCTACGAGCAGTACTTC | CASSFGDRGGSYEQYF
- | TRBJ1-2 | TRBV4-1 | - | 12 | TGCGCCATCAACAAGGGAATCGGTGGCTACACCTTC | CAINKGIGGYTF
- | TRBJ1-2 | TRBV9 | - | 13 | TGTGCCAGCAGCGCAGTTCCTTCCTATGGCTACACCTTC | CASSAVPSYGYTF
- | TRBJ1-3 | TRBV28 | - | 16 | TGTGCCAGCAGTTCCTCCATCCGGGGCCCGGGAAACACCATATATTTT | CASSSSIRGPGNTIYF
- | TRBJ2-1 | TRBV11-3 | TRBD2 | 17 | TGTGCCAGCAGCTTGGCGGGGGTCCGGAGGTCGTACAATGAGCAGTTCTTC | CASSLAGVRRSYNEQFF
- | TRBJ2-6 | TRBV28 | TRBD1 | 19 | TGTGCCAGCAGTTTAGGTTGGACAGGAATTATCTCTGGGGCCAACGTCCTGACTTTC | CASSLGWTGIISGANVLTF